This T cell receptor beta chain stems from a study of shared clonotypes between healthy human individuals. Generated by immunoSEQ multiplex PCR, the TCRdb table keeps only in-frame clones and is missing some. The sample lists some 1.5 million clones, 98% occurring once. The clonotype originates from a man aged 25 to 45 in good health. Sequenced sample: naive CD4+ T cells sorted from blood. Subset of the sample: CD45RA+ positively selected.

The CDR3 DNA reads as TGTGCCAGCTCACGGGGCTGGAACACCGGGGAGCTGTTTTTT. Translation gives CASSRGWNTGELFF. The rearrangement uses TRBV18 and TRBJ2-2, with D tentatively TRBD1 (5 bases). The CDR3 has 14 amino acids. Trimming shortened V by 4 bases and J by 1 base, and 7 bases separated the two germline ends. CDR1 and CDR2 (germline): KGHSH, LQKENI.